The sequence of this T cell receptor beta chain was determined in a study of T cell repertoires in cytomegalovirus infection. Overall study context: Based on public TCR beta signatures, there were indications of CMV infection and of a matching HLA type. Findings of the study overall: Summed frequency of shared TCR beta families picked out CMV carriers who also had the relevant HLA. Dominant in the ex vivo response were TCR beta clonotypes restricted by HLA-C and specific for CMV.

One entry per CDR3 protein, called by TCRdb with MiXCR from the reads. The data hold some 220,000 distinct CDR3 sequences, with around 6.2% observed a single time. As to this clonotype: What it binds is not known.

The receptor was isolated from a human donor in good health (CMV status not recorded). Some clones in this sample may be carry-over from other donors' samples. What was sequenced was PBMCs.

The CDR3 protein is CASSRSRSGTGGLNSPLHF. The DNA of the CDR3 is TGTGCCAGCAGCCGCAGCAGATCCGGGACAGGGGGTCTTAATTCACCCCTCCACTTT. The chain links TRBV3-1 to TRBJ1-6; 11 bases match TRBD1. There are 19 residues in the CDR3. The V and J ends lost 4 bases and 6 bases, in that order; junction bases with no gene match: 14. Germline V CDR1 and CDR2: LGHDT, YNNKEL (reference sequence).